The T cell receptor (beta chain) under discussion was sequenced for a study of siplizumab effects on memory and regulatory T cells. Study-wide results and limits: Mappable alloreactive CD4+ clones came from Treg cells about 69% of the time on average with siplizumab, against about 26% in controls. Naive T cells looked more diverse than memory cells, and they looked like major contributors to the alloresponse. Alloreactive clones mapping to unstimulated subsets formed only a minor fraction.

Around 100,000 TCR templates underwent assay in every sample. Method: immunoSEQ multiplex PCR; TCRdb's copy keeps in-frame clones and lacks some. The sample holds approximately 82,000 clones, around 90% seen once. This CDR3 comprises 10 residues. Between the trimmed V and J ends, which lost 0 bases and 15 bases, there was a span of 6 bases. Germline values: CDR1 MNHNS, CDR2 SASEGT. In the case of this clone: Its target is not known.

Sequenced sample: Tregs sorted from blood. This clonotype originated in a human donor in good health. The J gene is TRBJ2-1, the V gene TRBV6-1, with no clear D. The DNA of the CDR3 is TGTGCCAGCAGTGAAGCGCTTCCGTTCTTC. Translated: CASSEALPFF.